These T cell receptor beta chains were read from a single sample in a study of cytomegalovirus exposure and HLA in healthy donors. Sequencing used immunoSEQ multiplex PCR; TCRdb keeps in-frame clones, though not all of them. The table shows 60,000 to 75,000 clones, with 95% occurring only once. The material sequenced was PBMCs. Receptors were obtained from a young woman in good health and CMV-seropositive. The CDR3 runs from the conserved cysteine through the conserved F or W. The D gene is left open where the match is weak. Expanded clones are given a class, and other clones once, few, many or no size at all.

>.|TRBD2|TRBV6-1|TRBJ2-1
TGTGCCAGCAGTGGGACAGCGGGAGGTTCGAGAAATGAGCAGTTCTTC
CASSGTAGGSRNEQFF
>.|.|TRBV5-6|TRBJ1-1
TGTGCCAGCAGCTCCCTCGGGAGGGACACAGTCCAAGCTTTCTTT
CASSSLGRDTVQAFF
>.|TRBD1|TRBV9|TRBJ2-1
TGTGCCAGCAGCGAAGGGACAGGGGTGACCTACAATGAGCAGTTCTTC
CASSEGTGVTYNEQFF
>.|.|TRBV2|TRBJ1-2
TGTGCCAGCATCCATCAGGGGCACGGCTACACCTTC
CASIHQGHGYTF
>.|.|TRBV5-1|TRBJ1-1
TGCGCCAGCAGCTTGAAGTCCCTTCGGTCGGGGACACTCACTGAAGCTTTCTTT
CASSLKSLRSGTLTEAFF
>once|TRBD2|TRBV15|TRBJ2-1
TGTGCCACCAGCAGAGATCTCCAACCGGGACTAGCGGGATTTCATGAGCAGTTCTTC
CATSRDLQPGLAGFHEQFF
>.|.|TRBV28|TRBJ2-1
TGTGCCAGCAGTTTAGGGGGGGCCAATGAGCAGTTCTTC
CASSLGGANEQFF
>once|TRBD1|TRBV5-1|TRBJ2-3
TGCGCCAGCAGCCCACAGGGGGGCCTGGCAGATACGCAGTATTTT
CASSPQGGLADTQYF
>.|TRBD1|TRBV7-8|TRBJ2-1
TGTGCCAGCAGCCCATCCTACCTCCCGACAGGGGTAGCCTACAATGAGCAGTTCTTC
CASSPSYLPTGVAYNEQFF
>.|.|TRBV4-2|TRBJ2-3
TGTGCCAGCAGCCAAGACGCAGCGTCGAGCACAGATACGCAGTATTTT
CASSQDAASSTDTQYF
>.|.|TRBV5-5|TRBJ1-5
TGTGCCAGCAGCTATCAGAGGAATCAGCCCCAGCATTTT
CASSYQRNQPQHF
>.|.|TRBV5-1|TRBJ2-2
TGCGCCAGCAGCTTGGAGACAAGGAAAAACACCGGGGAGCTGTTTTTT
CASSLETRKNTGELFF
>.|TRBD1|TRBV18|TRBJ1-2
TGTGCCAGCTCACCGTGGACAGGGGGAGAGGGGCTAGGCTACACCTTC
CASSPWTGGEGLGYTF
>.|TRBD2|TRBV4-1|TRBJ2-7
TGCGCCAGCAGTCCGGGACTAGTCTCCGAGCAGTACTTC
CASSPGLVSEQYF
>.|.|TRBV9|TRBJ1-4
TGTGCCAGCAGCGTAGAACAGGATGAAAAACTGTTTTTT
CASSVEQDEKLFF
>.|.|TRBV5-6|TRBJ2-6
TGTGCCAGCAGCTTGGTCGGGATCTCTGGGGCCAACGTCCTGACTTTC
CASSLVGISGANVLTF
>.|TRBD2|TRBV5-1|TRBJ2-1
TGCGCCAGCAGCTTGGCCACGGGGGGCTCCTACAATGAGCAGTTCTTC
CASSLATGGSYNEQFF
>.|.|TRBV7-3|TRBJ2-2
TGTGCCAGCAGCTTGATGGGGCCCGGGGAGCTGTTTTTT
CASSLMGPGELFF
>.|TRBD1|TRBV9|TRBJ1-2
TGTGCCAGCAGCAAAGGAGGGACAGGGGGTGGCTACACCTTC
CASSKGGTGGGYTF
>.|TRBD2|TRBV7-9|TRBJ2-1
TGTGCCAGCAGCTTACTGGGACGGACTAGCGCCGCTTTGGGCAATGAGCAGTTCTTC
CASSLLGRTSAALGNEQFF
>.|.|TRBV5-6|TRBJ2-7
TGTGCCAGCAGCTTGAGCGGTACTTCCTACGAGCAGTACTTC
CASSLSGTSYEQYF
>.|.|TRBV2|TRBJ1-5
TGTGCCAGCAGAGCCGGACAGTTCTCAAATCAGCCCCAGCATTTT
CASRAGQFSNQPQHF
>.|TRBD1|TRBV6-6|TRBJ2-4
TGTGCCAGCAGTTCCCGGACAGGGGTGAACATTCAGTACTTC
CASSSRTGVNIQYF
>.|TRBD1|TRBV18|TRBJ2-7
TGTGCCAGCTCACTTACAGGGGGTTTCTCCTACGAGCAGTACTTC
CASSLTGGFSYEQYF
>.|TRBD2|TRBV18|TRBJ2-7
TGTGCCAGCACCTATCAGACTAGCGGGAGTTGGGAGCAGTACTTC
CASTYQTSGSWEQYF
>.|TRBD2|TRBV27|TRBJ2-7
TGTGCCAGCAGTCCCCGCTTTCGAGCGGGAGACCCCTACGAGCAGTACTTC
CASSPRFRAGDPYEQYF
>.|TRBD2|TRBV6-1|TRBJ2-2
TGTGCCAGCAGTACTAGCGGGACTAACACCGGGGAGCTGTTTTTT
CASSTSGTNTGELFF
>.|.|TRBV5-6|TRBJ1-2
TGTGCCAGCAGTTTTCCAGGGGCCGGCTATGGCTACACCTTC
CASSFPGAGYGYTF
>.|.|TRBV28|TRBJ1-4
TGTGCCAGCAGCGCAGGTGGGGCGGAAGTTGAAAAACTGTTTTTT
CASSAGGAEVEKLFF
>.|.|TRBV6-4|TRBJ1-1
TGTGCCAGCAGTGCGGGGTCGAACACTGAAGCTTTCTTT
CASSAGSNTEAFF
>.|TRBD1|TRBV25-1|TRBJ2-7
TGTGCCAGCAGAGGACAGGGGTCCGAGCAGTACTTC
CASRGQGSEQYF
>.|.|TRBV15|TRBJ1-5
TGTGCCACCAGCAGAGATACCGGGCAGCCCCAGCATTTT
CATSRDTGQPQHF
>.|.|TRBV7-6|TRBJ2-6
TGTGCCAGCAGCTTAGCGCAGGTTCTAACACGCGGGGCCAACGTCCTGACTTTC
CASSLAQVLTRGANVLTF
>few|TRBD1|TRBV2|TRBJ2-7
TGTGCCAGCAGTGAAGCGCTTCAGTACAGGGGGATTCCCTACGAGCAGTACTTC
CASSEALQYRGIPYEQYF
>.|TRBD2|TRBV11-3|TRBJ2-1
TGTGCCAGCAGCAGGAGCGGGGGGCCTCACAATGAGCAGTTCTTC
CASSRSGGPHNEQFF
>few|.|TRBV4-3|TRBJ1-1
TGCGCCAGCAGCCAAGCGGGGAACACTGAAGCTTTCTTT
CASSQAGNTEAFF
>.|.|TRBV4-1|TRBJ2-5
TGCGCCAGCAGCCTAGCGGCTCAAGAGACCCAGTACTTC
CASSLAAQETQYF
>once|.|TRBV19|TRBJ1-2
TGTGCCAGTAGTAGACTGGGAGTGGATGTGTACGTGAGCTACACCTTC
CASSRLGVDVYVSYTF
>.|.|TRBV9|TRBJ2-6
TGTGCCAGCAGCGTAGACCCTGTCGGCTCTGGGGCCAACGTCCTGACTTTC
CASSVDPVGSGANVLTF
>once|TRBD2|TRBV10-3|TRBJ2-5
TGTGCCATCAATGACGCGACTAGCGGGGGCCAAGAGACCCAGTACTTC
CAINDATSGGQETQYF
>few|.|TRBV25-1|TRBJ1-2
TGTGCCAGCAGTGAAAAAGGGGCTTATATTGGGGGCTACACCTTC
CASSEKGAYIGGYTF